This T cell receptor (beta chain) is from a study of identifying expanded T cells in peripheral blood. Study-wide findings and caveats: Clone count variance between roughly 2-week samples rose with total template count.

Regarding this clone: The antigen is unknown.

Germline lookup yields CDR1 SGHRS and CDR2 YFSETQ. V lost 2 bases to trimming and J lost 7 bases; unmatched junction nucleotides: 13. This CDR3 comprises 16 residues. The data were produced by immunoSEQ multiplex PCR, yet TCRdb's version contains in-frame clones alone and is incomplete. Here the sample spans more than 50,000 clones, around 86% being singletons. The material sequenced was blood. The chain joins TRBV5-1 to TRBJ1-2; TRBD1 aligns across 8 bases. The source of this sequence is a person aged 18-69 years in good health. The CDR3 nucleotides read TGCGCCAGCAGCTTCTTCGGACCGAGGGACAGGCGTGGCTACACCTTC. Translation: CASSFFGPRDRRGYTF.